One sample yielded the 5 T cell receptor beta chains listed below, sequenced in a study of blood T cells in healthy people across ages. A sample-barcoded 5' primer and a J-beta primer mix were used in a second PCR of roughly 7 to 11 cycles. Via MiXCR, TCRdb re-called the 5' RACE reads, giving one row per CDR3 protein. Here the sample spans 950,000 to 1,200,000 distinct CDR3 sequences, approximately 38% being singletons. The sequenced sample was blood. Source of these receptors: a young man in good health.

The sample holds a few counts of this clonotype. The V call is TRBV6-6, the J call TRBJ1-4, with 8 bases identical to TRBD1. The CDR3 consists of 16 residues. V shed 5 bases, J shed 7 bases, and the junction held 12 bases outside the gene matches. CDR1 and CDR2 from the germline V gene are MNHNY and SVGAGI (reference sequence). The CDR3 is CASSHTYDRGGEKLFF. The DNA of the CDR3 is TGTGCCAGCAGTCACACATACGACAGGGGCGGTGAAAAACTGTTTTTT.

Only a few counts were recorded for this clonotype. V gene TRBV7-2 combines with J gene TRBJ2-5, with D tentatively TRBD1 or TRBD2 (5 bases each). The J call may be incorrect, as the DNA end agrees better with TRBJ2-7. Germline V gene sequence: CDR1 SGHTA, CDR2 FQGNSA. The CDR3 spans 14 residues. CDR3 DNA: TGTGCCAGCAGCTTAGCGGGACCTTCGCGCGAGCAGTACTTC. It translates to CASSLAGPSREQYF.

The chain combines TRBV11-1 with TRBJ1-1; D is unclear. Trimming left V 2 bases short and J 5 bases short, with 21 bases between. This CDR3 region has 17 residues. Germline CDR1 is SGHAT and CDR2 is FQDESV (reference sequence). Here the CDR3 DNA reads TGTGCCAGCAGCTTAAGGTCCGCTGAGGAGACAAAGACTGAAGCTTTCTTT. Translating it yields CASSLRSAEETKTEAFF.

This clonotype was seen only a few times. The chain joins TRBV29-1 to TRBJ2-3, with TRBD1 matching over 9 bases. V shed 7 bases, J shed 2 bases, and the junction held 10 bases outside the gene matches. This CDR3 contains 15 residues. Germline lookup yields CDR1 SQVTM and CDR2 ANQGSEA. In DNA, the CDR3 is TGCAGCGCCCGTCCCTGGACAGGGGACACAGATACGCAGTATTTT. It codes for CSARPWTGDTDTQYF.

This clonotype was picked up a small number of times. V usage is TRBV5-1 and J usage is TRBJ2-1; 7 positions agree with TRBD2. The length of the CDR3 is 18 residues. V lost 3 bases, J lost 5 bases, and 17 bases stayed unmatched. Germline V gene data show CDR1 as SGHRS and CDR2 as YFSETQ. Written as DNA, the CDR3 is TGCGCCAGCAGCTCGGAAGTCGGCAGGTCAGCGGGGAACAATGAGCAGTTCTTC. Residues: CASSSEVGRSAGNNEQFF.